A single sample is the source of the 6 T cell receptor beta chains below, sequenced in a study of blood T cell repertoires in COVID-19. Method: immunoSEQ multiplex PCR; TCRdb's copy keeps in-frame clones and lacks some. The sample yields more than 250,000 clones, more than 70% seen once. The sequenced sample was peripheral blood. The receptors derive from a woman in her twenties or thirties with COVID-19, enrolled during active disease.

This chain connects TRBV5-1 to TRBJ1-1, with no clear D. The CDR3 runs 15 residues. Germline-derived CDR1 and CDR2 are SGHRS and YFSETQ. Trimming shortened V by 1 base and J by 0 bases, and 10 bases separated the two germline ends. In DNA, the CDR3 is TGCGCCAGCAGCTTGTTTACGGGGATGAACACTGAAGCTTTCTTT. This gives the protein CASSLFTGMNTEAFF.

The V call is TRBV6-1, the J call TRBJ2-1; TRBD1 matches 10 bases. J lost 7 bases, V lost 4 bases, and 10 bases had no gene match. The germline gives CDR1 MNHNS, CDR2 SASEGT. The CDR3 is 16 residues long. CDR3 protein: CASSGGGTGVLNEQFF. The CDR3 DNA follows: TGTGCCAGCAGTGGGGGAGGGACAGGGGTTTTGAATGAGCAGTTCTTC.

The chain uses TRBV6-2 or TRBV6-3 and TRBJ2-1; possibly TRBD2 for D (6 bases). Deletions cut 4 bases from V and 8 bases from J, with 18 bases between. Germline V gene sequence: CDR1 MNHEY, CDR2 SVGEGT. The CDR3 is 15 amino acids. As DNA, the CDR3 is TGTGCCAGCAGTTTAACCCCGGGACCGGGAGATGAGCAGTTCTTC. Protein: CASSLTPGPGDEQFF.

The chain combines TRBV29-1 with TRBJ2-5; D gene unclear. The germline V gene has CDR1 SQVTM and CDR2 ANQGSEA. The germline V and J ends were trimmed by 6 bases and 2 bases, with 13 bases remaining between them. The CDR3 spans 13 residues. CDR3 DNA: TGCAGCGTGGCCCAGACTTATCAAGAGACCCAGTACTTC. Translating it yields CSVAQTYQETQYF.

This chain joins TRBV10-3 and TRBJ2-3; 12 nucleotides match TRBD2. Looked up from germline, CDR1 is ENHRY and CDR2 is SYGVKD. Trimming took 0 bases from V and 2 from J; bases not matched to a gene: 15. CDR3 length: 21 amino acids. CDR3 sequence reads: CAISESIPASGGASITDTQYF. In DNA form, the CDR3 reads TGTGCCATCAGTGAGTCCATCCCGGCTAGCGGGGGGGCCAGTATCACAGATACGCAGTATTTT.

The rearrangement joins TRBV7-2 to TRBJ2-1, with D possibly matching TRBD1 (5 bases). Germline values: CDR1 SGHTA, CDR2 FQGNSA. V was cut by 0 bases and J by 6 bases, with 12 bases left in between. CDR3 size: 15 residues. CDR3 sequence (DNA): TGTGCCAGCAGCTTAGCTCGTCAGGGTTCCAATGAGCAGTTCTTC. Its translation: CASSLARQGSNEQFF.